This record concerns one T cell receptor beta chain sequence. This sample stems from a study of blood T cell repertoires in COVID-19. Across the study: Samples came from the United States, Italy and Spain, spanning acute and convalescent COVID-19.

Each recovered donor of Cohort 3 presented with two negative PCRs, clearance, or symptom resolution. Authors' analysis steps: Estimation of nucleated cell counts was performed using reference gene primer amplification. Method: immunoSEQ multiplex PCR; TCRdb's copy keeps in-frame clones and lacks some. V, J and clone size reflect that table, while D and trimming were determined from the DNA. The table records roughly 250,000 clones, under 95% of them present only once. The CDR3 length is 14 residues. CDR1 SGHAT and CDR2 FQNNGV come from the germline V gene. Trimming shortened V by 5 bases and J by 5 bases, and 15 bases separated the two germline ends.

The TCR was taken from a woman aged 18-35 years who had recovered from COVID-19. The rearrangement uses TRBV11-2 and TRBJ2-5, with no clear D. The sample was PBMCs or T cells enriched from blood (not recorded which). CDR3 coding DNA: TGTGCCAGCAGCCTTCTAGGTCTATGGGAGACCCAGTACTTC. Translated, it gives CASSLLGLWETQYF.